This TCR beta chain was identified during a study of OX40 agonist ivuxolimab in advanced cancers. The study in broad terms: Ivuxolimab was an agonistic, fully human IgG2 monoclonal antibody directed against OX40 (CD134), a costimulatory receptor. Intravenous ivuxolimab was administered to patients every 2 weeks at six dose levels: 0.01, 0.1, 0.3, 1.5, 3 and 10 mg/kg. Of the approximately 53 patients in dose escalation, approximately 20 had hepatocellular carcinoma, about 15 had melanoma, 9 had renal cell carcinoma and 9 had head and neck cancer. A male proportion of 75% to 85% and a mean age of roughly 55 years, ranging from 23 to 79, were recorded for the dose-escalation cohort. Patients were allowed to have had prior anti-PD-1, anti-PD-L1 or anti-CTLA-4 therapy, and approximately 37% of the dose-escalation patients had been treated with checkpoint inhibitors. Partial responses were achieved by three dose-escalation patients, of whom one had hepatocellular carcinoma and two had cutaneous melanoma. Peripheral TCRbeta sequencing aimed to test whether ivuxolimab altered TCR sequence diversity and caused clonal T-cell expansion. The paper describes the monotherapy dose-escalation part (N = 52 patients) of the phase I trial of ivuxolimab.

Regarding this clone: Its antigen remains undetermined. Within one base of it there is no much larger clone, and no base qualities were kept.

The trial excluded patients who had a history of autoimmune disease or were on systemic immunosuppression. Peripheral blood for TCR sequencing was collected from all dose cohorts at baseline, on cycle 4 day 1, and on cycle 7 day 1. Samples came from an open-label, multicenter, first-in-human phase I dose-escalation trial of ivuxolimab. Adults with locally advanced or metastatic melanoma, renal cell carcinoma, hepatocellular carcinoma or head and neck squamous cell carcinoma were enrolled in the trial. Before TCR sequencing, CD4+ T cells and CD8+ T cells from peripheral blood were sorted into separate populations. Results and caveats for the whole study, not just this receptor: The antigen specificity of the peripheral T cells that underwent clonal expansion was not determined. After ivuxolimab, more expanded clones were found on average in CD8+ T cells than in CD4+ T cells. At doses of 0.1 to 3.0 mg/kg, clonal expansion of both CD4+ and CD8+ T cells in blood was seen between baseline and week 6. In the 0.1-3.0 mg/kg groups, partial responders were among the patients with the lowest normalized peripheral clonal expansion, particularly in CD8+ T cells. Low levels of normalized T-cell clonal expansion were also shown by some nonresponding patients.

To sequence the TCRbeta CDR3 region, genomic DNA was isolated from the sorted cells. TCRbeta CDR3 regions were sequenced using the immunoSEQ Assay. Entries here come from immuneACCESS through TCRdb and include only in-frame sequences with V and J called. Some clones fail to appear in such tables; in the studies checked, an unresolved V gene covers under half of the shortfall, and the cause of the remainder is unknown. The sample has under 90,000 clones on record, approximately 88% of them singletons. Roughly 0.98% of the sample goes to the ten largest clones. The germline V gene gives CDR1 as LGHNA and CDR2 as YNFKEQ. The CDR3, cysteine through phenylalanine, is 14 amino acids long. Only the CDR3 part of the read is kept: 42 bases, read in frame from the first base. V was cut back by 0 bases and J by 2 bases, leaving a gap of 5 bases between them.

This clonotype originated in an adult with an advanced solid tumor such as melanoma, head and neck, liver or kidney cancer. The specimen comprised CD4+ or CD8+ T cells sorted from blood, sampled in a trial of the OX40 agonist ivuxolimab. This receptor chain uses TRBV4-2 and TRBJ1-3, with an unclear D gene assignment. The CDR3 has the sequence CASSQDPAGNTIYF. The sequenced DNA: TGTGCCAGCAGCCAAGATCCAGCTGGAAACACCATATATTTT.